This entry lists 10 T cell receptor beta chains sequenced from one sample in a study of T cells in Graves' hyperthyroidism and ophthalmopathy. It was RNA transcripts that yielded the amplified TCR beta CDR3 regions. The TCR CDR3 was amplified in a first-round RT-PCR using the HTBI primer set. TCRdb ran MiXCR on the multiplex PCR reads and lists one entry per CDR3 protein. Altogether 500,000 to 600,000 distinct CDR3 sequences are present, approximately 48% being singletons, with the ten largest covering around 44%. What was sequenced was peripheral blood or thyroid tissue (not recorded which). These receptors were collected from an adult woman with Graves' disease, either hyperthyroidism or ophthalmopathy (not recorded which).

The table lists this clonotype with many counts. The chain uses TRBV12-3 or TRBV12-4 and TRBJ2-7; 10 bases map to TRBD2. The CDR3 length is 14 residues. V dropped 7 bases and J dropped 2; count of bases not matched to a gene: 5. CDR3 nucleotide sequence: TGTGCCAGCAATCTAGCGGGAGTGACCTACGAGCAGTACTTC. It is translated as CASNLAGVTYEQYF.

In this sample, this clonotype turned up a few times. The DNA of the CDR3 is TGTGCCACCAGTGCCGCAGGGGGCGGCACGGGAAACACTGAAGCTTTCTTT. This gives the protein CATSAAGGGTGNTEAFF. V usage is TRBV24-1 and J usage is TRBJ1-1, with 8 bases lining up with TRBD1. V dropped 5 bases and J dropped 2; count of bases not matched to a gene: 12. This CDR3 has 17 residues. Germline CDR1 is KGHDR and CDR2 is SFDVKD.

This clonotype has just a few counts. The V call is TRBV29-1, the J call TRBJ2-5; 12 nucleotides match TRBD1. V shed 3 bases, J shed 5 bases, and the junction held 10 bases outside the gene matches. This CDR3 is 16 amino acids long. Germline-derived CDR1 and CDR2 are SQVTM and ANQGSEA. This CDR3 is CSVDMGQGAWEETQYF. DNA for the CDR3: TGCAGCGTTGATATGGGACAGGGGGCATGGGAGGAGACCCAGTACTTC.

The chain uses TRBV7-9 and TRBJ1-4; the D is unclear. CDR1 is SEHNR, CDR2 FQNEAQ, per germline (reference sequence). Trimming left V 3 bases short and J 5 bases short, with 13 bases between. The CDR3 contains 15 residues. CDR3 DNA sequence: TGTGCCAGCAGCTTGGGAACAATGGGAAATGAAAAACTGTTTTTT. This sequence encodes CASSLGTMGNEKLFF.

This clonotype was observed at least ten times. This rearrangement joins TRBV25-1 to TRBJ1-2; tentatively, D is TRBD1 (6 bases). From germline, CDR1 is MGHDK and CDR2 SYGVNS. V lost 10 bases, J lost 5 bases, and 11 bases lay in between. CDR3 length: 11 amino acids. CDR3 protein: CATRGQYGYTF. DNA for the CDR3: TGTGCCACCAGGGGACAATATGGCTACACCTTC.

The gene calls are TRBV11-2 and TRBJ2-3; D possibly corresponds to TRBD1 (5 bases). The CDR3 length is 13 residues. The germline V and J ends were trimmed by 4 bases and 3 bases, with 8 bases remaining between them. Per the germline V gene, CDR1 is SGHAT and CDR2 is FQNNGV. Written as DNA, the CDR3 is TGTGCCAGCAGCTGCCAGGGAACAGATACGCAGTATTTT. This gives the protein CASSCQGTDTQYF.

This clonotype was picked up many times. The V call is TRBV5-5, the J call TRBJ1-5, with 8 bases matching TRBD1. The CDR3 is 15 amino acids. The germline gives CDR1 SGHKS, CDR2 YYEKEE (reference sequence). V shed 4 bases, J shed 3 bases, and the junction held 6 bases outside the gene matches. CDR3 residues: CASSGGQGVNQPQHF. CDR3 bases: TGTGCCAGCAGCGGAGGACAGGGAGTCAATCAGCCCCAGCATTTT.

A note on this clonotype: The junction departs from the called germline gene at one end, perhaps through a read error. The chain is built from TRBV5-4 and TRBJ1-4, with D hard to call. The CDR3 is 15 residues long. Germline V CDR1 and CDR2: SGHNT, YYREEE (reference sequence). CDR3 region: CASSQAGSADEKLFF. DNA for the CDR3: TGCGCCAGCAGCCAAGCCGGCTCTGCGGATGAAAAACTGTTTTTT.

This clonotype occurred a few times. The rearrangement joins TRBV10-3 to TRBJ1-6; D unresolved. V was cut by 5 bases and J by 7 bases, with 6 bases left in between. Germline assignment: CDR1 ENHRY and CDR2 SYGVKD. The CDR3 extends over 12 amino acids. The CDR3 spells CAISPQNSPLHF. CDR3 in DNA: TGTGCCATCAGTCCACAGAATTCACCCCTCCACTTT.

This clonotype was observed many times. The V gene is TRBV7-2, the J gene TRBJ2-7, with 7 positions matching TRBD1. Per the germline V gene, CDR1 is SGHTA and CDR2 is FQGNSA. J was trimmed by 5 bases and V by 5 bases; bases with no gene match: 6. The CDR3 loop spans 13 amino acids. For the CDR3, the DNA is TGTGCCAGCAGCCCCGACAGGGAAAACGAGCAGTACTTC. This sequence encodes CASSPDRENEQYF.